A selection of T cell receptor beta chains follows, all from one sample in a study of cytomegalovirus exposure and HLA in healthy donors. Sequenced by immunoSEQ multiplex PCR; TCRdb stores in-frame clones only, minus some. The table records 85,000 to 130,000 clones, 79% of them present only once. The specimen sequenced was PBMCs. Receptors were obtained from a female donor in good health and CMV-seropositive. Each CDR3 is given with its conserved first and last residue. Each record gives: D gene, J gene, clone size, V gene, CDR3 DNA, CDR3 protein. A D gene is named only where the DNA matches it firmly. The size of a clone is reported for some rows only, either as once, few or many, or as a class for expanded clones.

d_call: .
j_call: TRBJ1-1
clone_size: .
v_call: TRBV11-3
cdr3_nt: TGTGCCAGCAGCTTAGGAGGTATTAATACTGAAGCTTTCTTT
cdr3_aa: CASSLGGINTEAFF

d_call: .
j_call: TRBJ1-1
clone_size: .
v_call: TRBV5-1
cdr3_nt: TGCGCCAGCAGCTTGGCCCAGACAGGGAACACTGAAGCTTTCTTT
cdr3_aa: CASSLAQTGNTEAFF

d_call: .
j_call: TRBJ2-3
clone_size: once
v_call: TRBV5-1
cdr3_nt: TGCGCCAGCAGCTTGGATAGGGGGAAAGGAGATACGCAGTATTTT
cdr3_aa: CASSLDRGKGDTQYF

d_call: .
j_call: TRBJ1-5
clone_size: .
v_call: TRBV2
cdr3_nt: TGTGCCAGCAGGTTCCAGGGGATTTTTAATCAGCCCCAGCATTTT
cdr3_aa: CASRFQGIFNQPQHF

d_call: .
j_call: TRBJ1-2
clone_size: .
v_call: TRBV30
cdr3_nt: TGTGCCTGGAGTGGGGGCGGCTACACCTTC
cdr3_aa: CAWSGGGYTF

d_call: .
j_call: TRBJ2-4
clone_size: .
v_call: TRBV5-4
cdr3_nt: TGTGCCAGCAGCTTGGGTGGGGGACTAGCCAAAAACATTCAGTACTTC
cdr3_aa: CASSLGGGLAKNIQYF

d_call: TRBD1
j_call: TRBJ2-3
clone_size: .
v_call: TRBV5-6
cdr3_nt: TGTGCCAGCAGCTGGACAGGGACTGGGGGTGATACGCAGTATTTT
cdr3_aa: CASSWTGTGGDTQYF

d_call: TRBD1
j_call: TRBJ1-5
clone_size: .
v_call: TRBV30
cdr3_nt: TGTGCCTGGAGTGTTTCGGACAGGGCGGGCCAGCCCCAGCATTTT
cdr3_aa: CAWSVSDRAGQPQHF

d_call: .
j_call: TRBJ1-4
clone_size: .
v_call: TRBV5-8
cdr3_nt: TGTGCCAGCACCTACGGTGGTGGGGGGGCATCCAATGAAAAACTGTTTTTT
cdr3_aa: CASTYGGGGASNEKLFF

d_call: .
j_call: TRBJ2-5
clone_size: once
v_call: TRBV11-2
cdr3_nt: TGTGCCAGCAGCTTAGGAGGCCGCCAAGAGACCCAGTACTTC
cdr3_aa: CASSLGGRQETQYF

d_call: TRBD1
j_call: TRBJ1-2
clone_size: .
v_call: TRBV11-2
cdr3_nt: TGTGCCAGCAGCTTAGGGGACCCCGGGACAGCCAACTATGGCTACACCTTC
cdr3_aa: CASSLGDPGTANYGYTF